The 4 T cell receptor beta chains listed next were all sequenced from one sample in a study of shared clonotypes between healthy human individuals. Sequencing used immunoSEQ multiplex PCR; TCRdb keeps in-frame clones, though not all of them. The sample lists 2 million to 2.5 million clones, 93% occurring once. Sequenced material: naive CD4+ T cells from PBMCs. Subset in this sample: CD45RA+ positively selected. These receptors came from a man aged 18-30 years in good health. Some clones in this sample may be carry-over from other donors' samples.

The genes are TRBV28 and TRBJ1-5, with D possibly being TRBD1 (5 bases). Trimming removed 6 bases at V and 3 bases at J, with 18 bases between. CDR3 length equals 16 residues. Germline CDR1 reads MDHEN; CDR2 reads SYDVKM. The CDR3 protein is CASSRAGLSDNQPQHF. The CDR3 DNA follows: TGTGCCAGCAGCCGCGCAGGGCTGAGTGACAATCAGCCCCAGCATTTT.

The rearrangement uses TRBV21-1 and TRBJ2-5; the table's D gene call, TRBD2, was not cross checked with the DNA. TRBV21-1 represents a pseudogene. This CDR3 is 16 amino acids long. The CDR3 DNA sequence: TGTGCCAGCAGCAAAGTCCTAGCGGGAGTGGGGGAGACCCAGTACTTC. This encodes CASSKVLAGVGETQYF.

V and J are TRBV27 and TRBJ2-6; possibly TRBD2 for D (6 bases). Germline V CDR1 and CDR2: MNHEY, SMNVEV (reference sequence). The CDR3 covers 24 residues. V gave up 3 bases and J gave up 2 bases, with 35 bases separating them. The DNA of the CDR3 is TGTGCCAGCAGTTTTGGATCCCCGGGACGGACGGGGGATTTAGGGCTTACTGGGGCCAACGTCCTGACTTTC. Amino acids: CASSFGSPGRTGDLGLTGANVLTF.

The chain employs TRBV5-1 and TRBJ1-2; TRBD1 agrees at 8 bases. The CDR3 is made up of 12 amino acids. Trimming took 9 bases from V and 3 from J; bases not matched to a gene: 4. Germline V CDR1 and CDR2: SGHRS, YFSETQ. Here the CDR3 DNA reads TGCGCCACCCAGGGGGCTGACTATGGCTACACCTTC. Amino acids: CATQGADYGYTF.